These 31 T cell receptor beta chains were all obtained from the same sample, sequenced in a study of T cell repertoires in cytomegalovirus infection. From the reads, TCRdb called clonotypes with MiXCR, one entry per CDR3 protein. Here the sample spans roughly 570,000 distinct CDR3 sequences, roughly 43% being singletons. Which antigens these TCRs recognize remains unknown. Specimen: cultured PBMCs, collected from culture after CMV antigen stimulation. The receptors were gathered from a human donor in good health (CMV status not recorded). Some clones in this sample may be carry-over from other donors' samples.

CDR3: CASSREANQPQHF. In DNA form, the CDR3 reads TGTGCCAGCAGTAGAGAAGCGAATCAGCCCCAGCATTTT. The chain uses TRBV2 and TRBJ1-5; no firm D call. Germline V gene sequence: CDR1 SNHLY, CDR2 FYNNEI. This CDR3 is built from 13 residues. Trimming shortened V by 5 bases and J by 4 bases, and 9 bases separated the two germline ends.

This clonotype was seen only a few times. V gene TRBV6-5 combines with J gene TRBJ1-2; D gene unclear. Germline V lookup: CDR1 MNHEY, CDR2 SVGAGI. V was shortened by 2 bases and J by 8 bases, with 21 bases between the two germline ends. The CDR3 is 16 amino acids. The CDR3 DNA follows: TGTGCCAGCAGTTACAAGGTCGCCCCAAAGGGTGGGGGCTACACCTTC. Translated: CASSYKVAPKGGGYTF.

The J gene is TRBJ1-2, the V gene TRBV7-2; D remains unclear. Trimming shortened V by 9 bases and J by 4 bases, and 18 bases separated the two germline ends. The germline gives CDR1 SGHTA, CDR2 FQGNSA. The CDR3 extends over 14 amino acids. CDR3 nucleotides: TGTGCCAGTTCCCCTTCTGGGAGCCCCTATGGCTACACCTTC. Protein sequence: CASSPSGSPYGYTF.

The rearrangement joins TRBV2 to TRBJ2-2; D is unresolved. The V and J ends lost 0 bases and 7 bases respectively, with 9 bases between them. The CDR3 is made up of 14 amino acids. Germline CDR1 SNHLY, CDR2 FYNNEI. The CDR3 sequence: CASSEAHGIGELFF. CDR3 nucleotides: TGTGCCAGCAGTGAAGCGCATGGAATCGGGGAGCTGTTTTTT.

Here the CDR3 DNA reads TGTGCCAGCGGGGGCAATCAGCCCCAGCATTTT. This encodes CASGGNQPQHF. V gene TRBV12-3 or TRBV12-4 combines with J gene TRBJ1-5; D unclear. The CDR3 is 11 residues long. V gave up 8 bases and J gave up 2 bases, with 4 bases separating them.

This rearrangement joins TRBV7-2 to TRBJ2-2; 11 positions agree with TRBD2. CDR3 length equals 15 residues. Germline V gene lookup returns CDR1 SGHTA and CDR2 FQGNSA. Trimming removed 6 bases from V and 5 bases from J; junction bases left unmatched: 5. The DNA of the CDR3 is TGTGCCAGCAGAGAGATAGCGGGAGGGACCGGGGAGCTGTTTTTT. Amino acids: CASREIAGGTGELFF.

This clonotype has only a few counts. The rearrangement uses TRBV11-2 and TRBJ2-7; 9 bases fit TRBD2. This CDR3 is 15 amino acids long. After removal of 2 bases from V and 1 base from J, the junction contained 3 bases not matched to a gene. Germline CDR1 reads SGHAT; CDR2 reads FQNNGV. The CDR3 protein is CASSLRSGGSYEQYF. The CDR3 DNA follows: TGTGCCAGCAGCTTAAGAAGCGGGGGGTCCTACGAGCAGTACTTC.

In this sample, this clonotype turned up many times. This chain connects TRBV7-4 to TRBJ2-2; 7 positions match TRBD1. The length of the CDR3 is 15 residues. With V trimmed by 8 bases and J by 5 bases, 11 bases remained unmatched. Germline CDR1 reads SGHVT; CDR2 reads SQSDAQ. This chain's CDR3 is CASGTPQGVTGELFF. CDR3 bases: TGTGCCAGCGGAACCCCGCAGGGGGTGACCGGGGAGCTGTTTTTT.

This sequence joins TRBV30 and TRBJ2-7; unclear D gene. The V end lost 5 bases, the J end lost 5 bases, and 13 bases lay between the germline ends. Germline CDR1 and CDR2: GTSNPN and SVGIG (reference sequence). The CDR3 loop spans 12 amino acids. The CDR3 DNA reads as TGTGCCTGGGCCGCGGACGTCGACGAGCAGTACTTC. Translation: CAWAADVDEQYF.

This clonotype was seen more than once but under ten times. The rearrangement uses TRBV12-3 or TRBV12-4 and TRBJ1-2; 8 nucleotides line up with TRBD1. V lost 3 bases to trimming and J lost 6 bases; unmatched junction nucleotides: 6. The CDR3 totals 14 residues. The CDR3 here is CASSFRQGANGYTF. CDR3 nucleotides: TGTGCCAGCAGTTTTCGGCAGGGGGCTAATGGCTACACCTTC.

The gene calls are TRBV10-3 and TRBJ1-5; a possible D gene is TRBD1 (6 bases). The ends were cut back, 5 bases at V and 6 bases at J, with 17 bases in the middle. CDR3 length equals 15 residues. The germline CDR1 and CDR2 sequences are ENHRY and SYGVKD. The CDR3 DNA sequence: TGTGCCATCAGTACCGGGGCGGGGGGCCTTCAGCCCCAGCATTTT. Amino acid sequence: CAISTGAGGLQPQHF.

CDR3 bases: TGTGCCAGTACGGTGGCCAAGACTAACTATGGCTACACCTTC. Translation: CASTVAKTNYGYTF. V gene TRBV19 combines with J gene TRBJ1-2; unclear D gene. Germline V gene data show CDR1 as LNHDA and CDR2 as SQIVND (reference sequence). V was shortened by 7 bases and J by 0 bases, with 12 bases between the two germline ends. The CDR3 is made up of 14 amino acids.

CDR3 protein: CAISARTSGTANTGELFF. As DNA, the CDR3 is TGTGCCATCAGTGCTAGGACTAGCGGGACCGCGAACACCGGGGAGCTGTTTTTT. The chain has TRBV10-3 and TRBJ2-2; 12 nucleotides line up with TRBD2. After removal of 4 bases from V and 0 bases from J, the junction contained 6 bases not matched to a gene. The CDR3 has 18 residues. Germline CDR1 is ENHRY and CDR2 is SYGVKD.

The chain carries TRBV12-3 or TRBV12-4 and TRBJ1-6; a possible D gene is TRBD1 (5 bases). V lost 6 bases, J lost 11 bases, and 14 bases lay in between. The CDR3 is 13 residues long. CDR3 DNA: TGTGCCAGCAGCACGGGGGATAGGGCACCCCTCCACTTT. Translation gives CASSTGDRAPLHF.

This sequence joins TRBV12-3 or TRBV12-4 and TRBJ2-7, with D perhaps being TRBD1 or TRBD2 (5 bases each). V gave up 6 bases and J gave up 1 base, with 16 bases separating them. This CDR3 spans 15 amino acids. For the CDR3, the DNA is TGTGCCAGCAGCCAGGACGGGGCAGGGTCCTACGAGCAGTACTTC. Translating gives CASSQDGAGSYEQYF.

The chain recombines TRBV6-2 or TRBV6-3 with TRBJ1-1; TRBD1 agrees at 8 bases. With 5 bases clipped from V and 3 bases from J, the junction kept 5 bases outside the gene matches. Germline V gene data show CDR1 as MNHEY and CDR2 as SVGEGT. This CDR3 comprises 14 residues. The CDR3 region is CASSGQGWDTEAFF. In DNA form, the CDR3 reads TGTGCCAGCAGTGGACAGGGTTGGGACACTGAAGCTTTCTTT.

The chain's CDR3 is CAISRGDREETQYF. For the CDR3, the DNA is TGTGCCATCAGTCGGGGAGACAGGGAAGAGACCCAGTACTTC. The chain couples TRBV10-3 to TRBJ2-5, with 7 bases aligning to TRBD1. This CDR3 spans 14 amino acids. V lost 5 bases and J lost 3; bases outside the gene matches: 6. Germline V CDR1 and CDR2: ENHRY, SYGVKD.

This clonotype was found a few times. V usage is TRBV7-9 and J usage is TRBJ2-2, with 8 bases that match TRBD1. Trimming at V came to 6 bases and at J to 6 bases, leaving 9 bases not matched to a gene. CDR3 length: 15 residues. Germline CDR1 SEHNR, CDR2 FQNEAQ (reference sequence). In DNA, the CDR3 is TGTGCCAGCAGACCGGACAGGGCACACCCCGGGGAGCTGTTTTTT. As protein: CASRPDRAHPGELFF.

This clonotype was seen more than once but under ten times. The chain has TRBV7-9 and TRBJ1-2; tentatively, D is TRBD1 (6 bases). Looked up from germline, CDR1 is SEHNR and CDR2 is FQNEAQ (reference sequence). CDR3 length equals 14 residues. V lost 6 bases and J lost 4, with 15 bases in between. CDR3 in amino acids: CASSVGGAGYGYTF. CDR3 sequence (DNA): TGTGCCAGCAGTGTCGGGGGCGCTGGCTATGGCTACACCTTC.

The chain has TRBV12-3 or TRBV12-4 and TRBJ1-6, with D uncertain. This CDR3 is 13 amino acids long. V gave up 5 bases and J gave up 9 bases, with 11 bases separating them. This CDR3 is CASSQTQFSPLHF. The CDR3 DNA follows: TGTGCCAGCAGTCAGACGCAGTTTTCACCCCTCCACTTT.

The table lists this clonotype with a few counts. The chain couples TRBV11-3 to TRBJ2-5; D is undetermined. This CDR3 contains 15 residues. CDR1 and CDR2 (germline): SGHNT, YENEEA. V was shortened by 1 base and J by 3 bases, with 12 bases between the two germline ends. In DNA form, the CDR3 reads TGTGCCAGCAGCTTAGGTCGGACCCTGGAAGAGACCCAGTACTTC. It specifies CASSLGRTLEETQYF.

This chain uses TRBV29-1 with TRBJ2-1; TRBD1 matches 9 bases. V lost 7 bases to trimming and J lost 7 bases; unmatched junction nucleotides: 5. Germline CDR1 and CDR2: SQVTM and ANQGSEA. This CDR3 spans 12 amino acids. The CDR3 nucleotides are TGCAGCGGGGGACAGGGTATGAATGAGCAGTTCTTC. It yields the protein CSGGQGMNEQFF.

This clonotype was counted only a few times. The DNA for the CDR3 is TGTGCCAGCAGTTGGGACAGGAGTTCCTACAATGAGCAGTTCTTC. The encoded protein is CASSWDRSSYNEQFF. The chain has TRBV6-1 and TRBJ2-1; 8 bases match TRBD1. V trimming: 5 bases; J trimming: 1 base; junction bases outside the gene matches: 4. CDR1 is MNHNS, CDR2 SASEGT, per germline. The length of the CDR3 is 15 residues.

The J gene is TRBJ2-5, the V gene TRBV6-5, with D possibly matching TRBD2 (6 bases). This CDR3 region has 14 residues. Trimming removed 6 bases from V and 7 bases from J, with 18 bases in between. Germline loops: CDR1 MNHEY, CDR2 SVGAGI. The CDR3 DNA sequence: TGTGCCAGCAGGACCCCGGGACTCATGGGGACCCAGTACTTC. As protein: CASRTPGLMGTQYF.

The chain is built from TRBV28 and TRBJ2-3; weak D call: TRBD1 (6 bases). Germline CDR1 is MDHEN and CDR2 is SYDVKM. V dropped 3 bases and J dropped 1 base, with 26 bases sitting between them. The CDR3 extends over 20 amino acids. The CDR3 DNA follows: TGTGCCAGCAGTTTTGGCCCCTCACGACAGGTGACAAAGGGCACAGATACGCAGTATTTT. Amino acids: CASSFGPSRQVTKGTDTQYF.

The chain uses TRBV7-9 and TRBJ1-1, with D possibly being TRBD1 (5 bases). With 1 base removed from V and 1 base from J, the gap between germline ends came to 10 bases. Germline CDR1 reads SEHNR; CDR2 reads FQNEAQ (reference sequence). The CDR3 has 15 residues. Here the CDR3 DNA reads TGTGCCAGCAGCTTAGACAGGTATCCGAACACTGAAGCTTTCTTT. Encoded protein: CASSLDRYPNTEAFF. Combining the CDR3 with reference TRBV7-9 and TRBJ1-1 gives the whole variable domain DTGVSQNPRHKITKRGQNVTFRCDPISEHNRLYWYRQTLGQGPEFLTYFQNEAQLEKSRLLSDRFSAERPKGSFSTLEIQRTEQGDSAMYLCASSLDRYPNTEAFFGQGTRLTVV.

The chain uses TRBV18 and TRBJ2-5; 7 nucleotides align to TRBD2. The CDR3 covers 15 residues. V lost 6 bases and J lost 2; bases outside the gene matches: 9. The germline gives CDR1 KGHSH, CDR2 LQKENI. In DNA, the CDR3 is TGTGCCAGCTCGCCGCGGGAGAGATTACAAGAGACCCAGTACTTC. Amino acid sequence: CASSPRERLQETQYF.

The V gene is TRBV20-1, the J gene TRBJ2-2; D might be TRBD1 (6 bases). Germline CDR1 reads DFQATT; CDR2 reads SNEGSKA (reference sequence). The CDR3 is 12 amino acids. V gave up 7 bases and J gave up 0 bases, with 6 bases separating them. The CDR3 DNA reads as TGCAGTGGGACAGCGAACACCGGGGAGCTGTTTTTT. This codes for CSGTANTGELFF.

This chain uses TRBV2 with TRBJ2-3; 11 bases align to TRBD2. V shed 5 bases and J 4 bases; nucleotides not matched to a gene: 17. Germline V gene lookup returns CDR1 SNHLY and CDR2 FYNNEI. The length of the CDR3 is 19 residues. This CDR3 reads CASSFDPLAGGPGADTQYF. CDR3 nucleotide sequence: TGTGCCAGCAGTTTCGACCCGCTAGCGGGAGGCCCCGGGGCAGATACGCAGTATTTT.

This clonotype was seen many times. The chain carries TRBV7-2 and TRBJ1-5, with 7 bases aligning to TRBD1. The germline V gene has CDR1 SGHTA and CDR2 FQGNSA. The CDR3 length is 14 residues. With V trimmed by 2 bases and J by 5 bases, 3 bases remained unmatched. This CDR3 is CASSLQGGDQPQHF. In nucleotides, the CDR3 is TGTGCCAGCAGCTTACAAGGGGGCGATCAGCCCCAGCATTTT.

The chain links TRBV4-1 to TRBJ1-1; tentative D call: TRBD1 (6 bases). Per the germline V gene, CDR1 is MGHRA and CDR2 is YSYEKL. This CDR3 contains 15 residues. Trimming took 0 bases from V and 1 from J, leaving 9 bases between them. The CDR3 sequence: CASSQETTGNTEAFF. The CDR3 nucleotides read TGCGCCAGCAGCCAAGAAACGACAGGGAACACTGAAGCTTTCTTT.